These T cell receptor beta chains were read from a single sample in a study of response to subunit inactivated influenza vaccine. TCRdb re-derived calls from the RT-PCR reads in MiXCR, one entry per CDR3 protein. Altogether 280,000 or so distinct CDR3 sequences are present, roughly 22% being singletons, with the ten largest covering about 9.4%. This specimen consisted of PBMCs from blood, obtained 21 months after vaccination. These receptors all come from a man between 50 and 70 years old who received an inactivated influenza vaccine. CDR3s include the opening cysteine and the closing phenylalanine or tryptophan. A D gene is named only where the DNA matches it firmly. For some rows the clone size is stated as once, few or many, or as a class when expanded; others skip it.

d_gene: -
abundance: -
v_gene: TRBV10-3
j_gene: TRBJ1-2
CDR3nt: TGTGCCATCAGATTCCGGGAGCGAGCAGATTATGGCTACACCTTC
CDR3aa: CAIRFRERADYGYTF

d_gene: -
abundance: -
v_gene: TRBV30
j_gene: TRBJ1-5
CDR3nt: TGTGCCTGGACCCACGGTAGCAATCAGCCCCAGCATTTT
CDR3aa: CAWTHGSNQPQHF

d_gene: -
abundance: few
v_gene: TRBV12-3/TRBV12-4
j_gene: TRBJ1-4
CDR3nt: TGTGCCAGCAGATCCGGGACCGTAGGTGAAAAACTGTTTTTT
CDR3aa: CASRSGTVGEKLFF

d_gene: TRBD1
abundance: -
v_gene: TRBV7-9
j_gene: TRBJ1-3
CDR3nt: TGTGCCAGCAGGGGGACAGGGAAAAAATCGAACGGAAACACCATATATTTT
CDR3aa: CASRGTGKKSNGNTIYF

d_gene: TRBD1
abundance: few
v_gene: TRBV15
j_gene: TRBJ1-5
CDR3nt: TGTGCCACCAGCAGGGACAGGGGGCGGTATCAGCCCCAGCATTTT
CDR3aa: CATSRDRGRYQPQHF

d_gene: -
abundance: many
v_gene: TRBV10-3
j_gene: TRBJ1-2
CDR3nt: TGTGCCATCAGTGAGTCGGGCAGCTATGGCTACACCTTC
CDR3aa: CAISESGSYGYTF

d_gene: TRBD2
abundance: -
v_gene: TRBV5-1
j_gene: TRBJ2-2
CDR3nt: TGCGCCAGCGCCGGGACTAGTGGCACCGGGGAGCTGTTTTTT
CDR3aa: CASAGTSGTGELFF

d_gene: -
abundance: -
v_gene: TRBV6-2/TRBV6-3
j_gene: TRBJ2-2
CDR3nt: TGTGCCAGCAGTTCCCGACACTATACAAACACCGGGGAGCTGTTTTTT
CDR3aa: CASSSRHYTNTGELFF

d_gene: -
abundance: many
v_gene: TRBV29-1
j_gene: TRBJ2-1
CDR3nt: TGCAGCGTTGAACGCGGATGGAATGAGCAGTTCTTC
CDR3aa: CSVERGWNEQFF

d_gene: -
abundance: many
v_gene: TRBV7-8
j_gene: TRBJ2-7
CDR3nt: TGTGCCAGCAGCTTTGATAGCGTCTCCTACGAGCAGTACTTC
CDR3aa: CASSFDSVSYEQYF

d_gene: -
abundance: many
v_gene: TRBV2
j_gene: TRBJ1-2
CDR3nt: TGTGCCAGCACCCCAATGCAGGCTATTGACTATGGCTACACCTTC
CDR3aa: CASTPMQAIDYGYTF

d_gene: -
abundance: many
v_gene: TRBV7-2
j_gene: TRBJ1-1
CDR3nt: TGTGCCAGCAGCTTAGTCGGCCTGGGGACTGAAGCTTTCTTT
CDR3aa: CASSLVGLGTEAFF